The T cell receptor beta chain described here comes from a study of shared clonotypes between healthy human individuals. Study-level results: There were few donors, and this limited the genetic and exposure-history diversity represented.

Here immunoSEQ multiplex PCR was the method, and the copy in TCRdb shows in-frame clones only, minus some. Here the sample spans 2 million to 3 million clones, 90% to 95% being singletons. Partitioning of CD4+ cells yielded a CD45RA+ naive subset and a CD45RA-negative memory subset. A word on this clone: Its antigen is still unknown.

There are 14 residues in the CDR3. The germline CDR1 and CDR2 sequences are MNHNS and SASEGT. J gave up 0 bases and V 6 bases, and 4 bases lay outside the gene matches. The source material was naive CD4+ T cells from PBMCs. Subset indicated: CD45RA+ positively selected. The chain uses TRBV6-1 and TRBJ1-2, with 7 bases identical to TRBD1. The origin of this receptor is a man younger than 30 in good health. Some clones in this sample may be carry-over from other donors' samples. For the CDR3, the DNA is TGTGCCAGCAGGGGGACAGCCACTAACTATGGCTACACCTTC. This sequence encodes CASRGTATNYGYTF.